Shown below are 8 T cell receptor beta chains from a single sample sequenced in a study of beta chain features in type 1 diabetes. Their specific antigens are unknown. Study observations and caveats: TCRB CDR3 length was moderately but significantly reduced in all four CD4+ subsets of Type 1 diabetes patients.

The entirety of the isolated RNA underwent reverse transcription, so expressed TCRB transcripts were sequenced. This table comes from immunoSEQ multiplex PCR, and its TCRdb copy is limited to in-frame clones, with some not included. The sample has 600,000 to 700,000 clones; around an eighth are singletons. The sequencing sample was made of naive CD4+ T cells from blood. The source of these receptors is a man aged 25-45 years with type 1 diabetes.

This clone was counted a few times. The rearrangement links TRBV5-1 to TRBJ1-4; 8 bases are shared with TRBD1. CDR1 and CDR2 from the germline V gene are SGHRS and YFSETQ. V trimming: 2 bases; J trimming: 8 bases; junction bases outside the gene matches: 20. The CDR3 covers 19 residues. The chain's CDR3 is CASSFFGRGQLTGEEKLFF. The CDR3 DNA reads as TGCGCCAGCAGCTTTTTCGGCAGGGGGCAGCTAACCGGAGAAGAAAAACTGTTTTTT.

This clone was seen a few times. The rearrangement joins TRBV28 to TRBJ1-6, with a weak D call TRBD1 (6 bases). CDR1 is MDHEN, CDR2 SYDVKM, per germline. The CDR3 is 16 residues long. V lost 6 bases, J lost 6 bases, and 18 bases lay in between. The CDR3 bases are TGTGCCAGCAGCAGTACAGGGAAAAGGGCTAATTCACCCCTCCACTTT. This codes for CASSSTGKRANSPLHF.

The sample holds a few counts of this clone. The chain links TRBV7-6 to TRBJ1-4; D uncertain. The germline V and J ends were trimmed by 6 bases and 5 bases, with 19 bases remaining between them. CDR3 length: 16 residues. CDR1 is SGHVS and CDR2 is FNYEAQ in the germline V gene. CDR3 coding DNA: TGTGCCAGCAGTTCCTCACTCCCTCTGGGGAATGAAAAACTGTTTTTT. Amino acid sequence: CASSSSLPLGNEKLFF.

The table lists this clone with a few counts. The chain joins TRBV2 to TRBJ2-3; 7 bases align to TRBD1. This CDR3 is built from 15 residues. Germline lookup yields CDR1 SNHLY and CDR2 FYNNEI. V lost 1 base and J lost 4; bases outside the gene matches: 5. The CDR3 loop is CASSEVAQGADTQYF. The CDR3 DNA sequence: TGTGCCAGCAGTGAAGTAGCCCAGGGGGCAGATACGCAGTATTTT.

The V call is TRBV7-6, the J call TRBJ2-1, with D possibly being TRBD1 or TRBD2 (5 bases each). Trimming left V 0 bases short and J 4 bases short, with 13 bases between. The CDR3 has 16 amino acids. Germline V gives CDR1 SGHVS, CDR2 FNYEAQ. DNA of the CDR3: TGTGCCAGCAGCTTAGCATGGGGGTCGAATTACAATGAGCAGTTCTTC. Protein sequence: CASSLAWGSNYNEQFF. Filled out from reference TRBV7-6 and TRBJ2-1, the complete variable domain reads GAGVSQSPRYKVTKRGQDVALRCDPISGHVSLYWYRQALGQGPEFLTYFNYEAQQDKSGLPNDRFSAERPEGSISTLTIQRTEQRDSAMYRCASSLAWGSNYNEQFFGPGTRLTVL.

The J gene is TRBJ1-5, the V gene TRBV15; 7 nucleotides align to TRBD1. Trimming cost V 2 bases and J 0 bases; bases outside gene matches: 7. The germline V gene encodes CDR1 LNHNV and CDR2 YYDKDF (reference sequence). The length of the CDR3 is 17 residues. CDR3 loop: CATSRSRDSYSNQPQHF. In DNA form, the CDR3 reads TGTGCCACCAGCAGAAGCCGGGACAGCTATAGCAATCAGCCCCAGCATTTT.

This clone was observed a few times. The chain employs TRBV11-3 and TRBJ2-7, with 7 bases that match TRBD2. The CDR3 extends over 15 amino acids. V was clipped by 5 bases and J by 6 bases; unmatched bases: 13. In germline, CDR1 is SGHNT, CDR2 YENEEA. The CDR3 region has the DNA TGTGCCAGCAGCCCAAGACTGGGGGGGACCTCCGAGCAGTACTTC. As protein: CASSPRLGGTSEQYF. The whole variable domain, remainder taken from reference TRBV11-3 and TRBJ2-7, is EAGVVQSPRYKIIEKKQPVAFWCNPISGHNTLYWYLQNLGQGPELLIRYENEEAVDDSQLPKDRFSAERLKGVDSTLKIQPAELGDSAVYLCASSPRLGGTSEQYFGPGTRLTVT.

The chain joins TRBV5-1 to TRBJ2-5; the match to TRBD1 covers 7 bases. Germline CDR1 is SGHRS and CDR2 is YFSETQ. V gave up 4 bases and J gave up 3 bases; unmatched junction bases: 6. The CDR3 contains 14 residues. The CDR3 reads CASSGTGTEETQYF. CDR3 DNA sequence: TGCGCCAGCAGCGGAACCGGGACAGAAGAGACCCAGTACTTC.